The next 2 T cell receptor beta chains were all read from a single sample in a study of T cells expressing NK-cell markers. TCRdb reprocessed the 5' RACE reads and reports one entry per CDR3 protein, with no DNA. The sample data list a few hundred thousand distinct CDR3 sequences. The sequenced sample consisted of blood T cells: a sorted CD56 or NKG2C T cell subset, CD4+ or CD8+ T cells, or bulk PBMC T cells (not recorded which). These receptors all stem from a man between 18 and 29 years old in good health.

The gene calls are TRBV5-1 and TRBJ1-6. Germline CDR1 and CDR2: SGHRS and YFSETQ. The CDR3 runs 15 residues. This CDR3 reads CASSSSGLPVAPLHF. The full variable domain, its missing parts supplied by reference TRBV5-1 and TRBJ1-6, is KAGVTQTPRYLIKTRGQQVTLSCSPISGHRSVSWYQQTPGQGLQFLFEYFSETQRNKGNFPGRFSGRQFSNSRSEMNVSTLELGDSALYLCASSSSGLPVAPLHFGNGTRLTVT.

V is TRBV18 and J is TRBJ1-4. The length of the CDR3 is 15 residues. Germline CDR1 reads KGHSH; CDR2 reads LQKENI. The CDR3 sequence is CASSPTQTTNEKLFF.